This T cell receptor beta chain was identified in a study of human T cells and chemical hapten exposure. The wider study: TCR yield per sample varied, mainly due to pooled library volumes.

Total RNA came from unfractionated whole blood. Only a few counts were recorded for this clonotype. Its antigen remains unidentified. General observations from the study: No alteration of TCRs above 1 in 1000 frequency was seen with DPC sensitization.

V dropped 0 bases and J dropped 1 base, with 7 bases sitting between them. The CDR3 totals 14 residues. Germline values: CDR1 SGDLS, CDR2 YYNGEE. Single cDNA molecules in the library carried unique molecular identifiers attached during preparation. The authors' processing: With a range of 23,224 to 690,600, the median per sample was around 96,000 TCRs. TCRdb independently ran MiXCR on the 5' RACE reads; one entry per CDR3 protein. The V and J calls reflect TCRdb's pipeline rather than the authors' work. The repertoire has 100,000 to 120,000 distinct CDR3 sequences, roughly 18% of them found once; the top ten carry approximately 2.6%.

V is TRBV9 and J is TRBJ1-1; D is undetermined. The receptor was derived from a human donor in good health. CDR3 loop: CASSVGEGNTEAFF. CDR3 sequence (DNA): TGTGCCAGCAGCGTAGGGGAGGGGAACACTGAAGCTTTCTTT. Full variable domain (missing parts from reference TRBV9 and TRBJ1-1): DSGVTQTPKHLITATGQRVTLRCSPRSGDLSVYWYQQSLDQGLQFLIQYYNGEERAKGNILERFSAQQFPDLHSELNLSSLELGDSALYFCASSVGEGNTEAFFGQGTRLTVV.